This T cell receptor beta chain is from a study of T cells after posttransplantation cyclophosphamide. The J segment lost 7 bases and the V segment lost 0 bases, leaving 4 bases of the junction unmatched. The length of the CDR3 is 14 residues. Germline V CDR1 and CDR2: MGHRA, YSYEKL. Repertoires were generated with immunoSEQ multiplex PCR, while TCRdb's copy carries only in-frame clones and drops some. The data show around 3,500 clones, about 86% seen once. Study results and limitations: Blood and skin or GI T cell repertoires showed limited TRB overlap. TRB clonality was highly associated with recipient CMV seropositivity and reactivation. Later blood repertoires were often dominated by clones from the donor CD8+ memory compartment.

Concerning this clone itself: Antigen unknown.

The chain has TRBV4-1 and TRBJ1-1, with 8 bases identical to TRBD1. The receptor was isolated from a woman aged 60 to 75 in good health, CMV-negative, and a related stem cell transplant donor. Sequencing was performed on CD8+ T cells sorted from bone marrow. This CDR3 reads CASSQEDRGLEAFF. The CDR3, as DNA: TGCGCCAGCAGCCAAGAAGACAGGGGTCTTGAAGCTTTCTTT.